These 19 T cell receptor beta chains were all obtained from the same sample, sequenced in a study of T-cell memory formation after mild COVID-19. TCRdb reanalysed the 5' RACE reads using MiXCR and keeps one entry per CDR3 protein. Of 470,000 or so distinct CDR3 sequences detected, 20% to 30% appear once; the ten largest clones hold roughly an eighth. Material: PBMCs or a T cell subset sorted from them (not recorded which). The receptors shown here come from an adult woman who had mild COVID-19 (a few samples of this study predate the infection). Cell type and time point are not known.

This clonotype was observed a few times. The chain carries TRBV11-3 and TRBJ2-5; the D gene could be TRBD1 or TRBD2 (6 bases each). CDR3 size: 15 residues. Germline V gene lookup returns CDR1 SGHNT and CDR2 YENEEA. V gave up 5 bases and J gave up 0 bases, with 13 bases separating them. CDR3 sequence reads: CASSQGGLYQETQYF. The CDR3 DNA reads TGTGCCAGCAGCCAAGGGGGACTCTACCAAGAGACCCAGTACTTC.

The chain joins TRBV20-1 to TRBJ1-1; possibly TRBD1 for D (5 bases). Germline loops: CDR1 DFQATT, CDR2 SNEGSKA (reference sequence). CDR3 length: 16 residues. V lost 4 bases, J lost 2 bases, and 20 bases lay in between. The CDR3 loop is CSAKGGVPALNTEAFF. CDR3 sequence (DNA): TGCAGTGCTAAGGGAGGGGTTCCCGCTCTCAACACTGAAGCTTTCTTT.

This clonotype was seen a few times. The gene calls are TRBV4-3 and TRBJ2-3; D unresolved. Deletions cut 3 bases from V and 0 bases from J, with 7 bases between. This CDR3 is 14 amino acids long. From germline, CDR1 is LGHNA and CDR2 YSLEER. The CDR3 bases are TGCGCCAGCAGCCATGGCGTTAGCACAGATACGCAGTATTTT. Residues: CASSHGVSTDTQYF.

In its sample, this clonotype was seen a few times. The genes are TRBV10-3 and TRBJ2-1; 13 bases line up with TRBD2. J lost 7 bases, V lost 2 bases, and 8 bases had no gene match. This CDR3 region has 17 residues. Per germline, CDR1 ENHRY and CDR2 SYGVKD. CDR3 residues: CAISEPGLAGDTNEQFF. CDR3 coding DNA: TGTGCCATCAGTGAGCCAGGACTAGCGGGGGATACGAATGAGCAGTTCTTC.

The chain recombines TRBV14 with TRBJ2-7, with D uncertain. Germline values: CDR1 SGHDN, CDR2 FVKESK. V was pared by 2 bases and J by 4 bases, with 3 bases between. CDR3 length: 11 residues. The CDR3 DNA follows: TGTGCCAGCAGCCAACCTTACGAGCAGTACTTC. Translation gives CASSQPYEQYF.

In its sample, this clonotype was seen a few times. The J gene is TRBJ1-2, the V gene TRBV5-1; D is undetermined. With 4 bases removed from V and 4 bases from J, the gap between germline ends came to 11 bases. Germline V gene lookup returns CDR1 SGHRS and CDR2 YFSETQ. This CDR3 has 13 amino acids. The CDR3 bases are TGCGCCAGCAGCCCGGAGTGGGGCTATGGCTACACCTTC. Residues: CASSPEWGYGYTF.

This clonotype showed up just a few times. The chain joins TRBV11-2 to TRBJ1-4, with 8 positions matching TRBD1. Germline-derived CDR1 and CDR2 are SGHAT and FQNNGV. Trimming at V came to 3 bases and at J to 0 bases, leaving 12 bases not matched to a gene. This CDR3 region has 19 residues. The CDR3: CASSFPRTGLGSTNEKLFF. The CDR3 DNA reads as TGTGCCAGCAGCTTCCCCCGGACAGGGCTGGGATCAACTAATGAAAAACTGTTTTTT.

The rearrangement uses TRBV7-6 and TRBJ1-1; the match to TRBD1 covers 10 bases. Germline V CDR1 and CDR2: SGHVS, FNYEAQ. J gave up 11 bases and V 5 bases, and 11 bases lay outside the gene matches. CDR3 size: 14 residues. The chain's CDR3 is CASSPMTGGGNAFF. Written as DNA, the CDR3 is TGTGCCAGCAGCCCAATGACAGGGGGCGGAAATGCTTTCTTT.

This clonotype appeared a few times. The chain recombines TRBV7-2 with TRBJ1-4; the D gene is possibly TRBD1 (6 bases). V gave up 3 bases and J gave up 1 base, with 6 bases separating them. Germline V gene data show CDR1 as SGHTA and CDR2 as FQGNSA. This CDR3 is 14 amino acids long. The CDR3 region is CASSLTGTNEKLFF. DNA for the CDR3: TGTGCCAGCAGCTTGACAGGAACTAATGAAAAACTGTTTTTT.

The sample holds a few counts of this clonotype. V gene TRBV20-1 combines with J gene TRBJ2-2; 7 bases are shared with TRBD2. The CDR3 is made up of 16 amino acids. Germline lookup yields CDR1 DFQATT and CDR2 SNEGSKA (reference sequence). V dropped 0 bases and J dropped 6; count of bases not matched to a gene: 10. CDR3 nucleotides: TGCAGTGCTAGAGATCCGACGGGGGGAACCGCCGGGGAGCTGTTTTTT. Protein: CSARDPTGGTAGELFF.

The genes are TRBV12-3 or TRBV12-4 and TRBJ1-5, with unresolved D. The CDR3 extends over 12 amino acids. The V gene lost 5 bases and the J gene lost 10 bases, with 12 bases spanning the gap. CDR3 amino acids: CASSSLVFPQHF. The CDR3 bases are TGTGCCAGCAGTAGCCTCGTTTTTCCCCAGCATTTT.

Only a few counts were recorded for this clonotype. The V and J genes are TRBV29-1 and TRBJ1-2; D may be TRBD1 (5 bases). There are 13 residues in the CDR3. Germline CDR1 SQVTM, CDR2 ANQGSEA. Between the trimmed V and J ends, which lost 4 bases and 3 bases, there was a span of 12 bases. DNA for the CDR3: TGCAGCGTTGGAGGACTGGGGGACTATGGCTACACCTTC. It codes for CSVGGLGDYGYTF.

The sample holds a few counts of this clonotype. The chain uses TRBV30 and TRBJ1-4, with TRBD1 matching 9 bases. Per germline, CDR1 GTSNPN and CDR2 SVGIG (reference sequence). Losses at the gene ends were 3 bases for V and 6 bases for J; bases not matched to a gene: 8. The CDR3 runs 15 residues. CDR3: CAWSGPGTGYEKLFF. CDR3 nucleotide sequence: TGTGCCTGGAGCGGACCCGGGACAGGGTATGAAAAACTGTTTTTT.

This clonotype appeared many times. The chain employs TRBV12-3 or TRBV12-4 and TRBJ1-6; TRBD1 aligns across 7 bases. Trimming removed 6 bases from V and 5 bases from J; junction bases left unmatched: 4. The CDR3 covers 14 residues. The CDR3 nucleotides are TGTGCCAGCAGCTCCGGGACAGATAATTCACCCCTCCACTTT. Protein: CASSSGTDNSPLHF.

The rearrangement links TRBV19 to TRBJ2-7; 8 bases line up with TRBD1. The CDR3 covers 13 residues. Germline CDR1 reads LNHDA; CDR2 reads SQIVND (reference sequence). V dropped 10 bases and J dropped 3; count of bases not matched to a gene: 8. In DNA form, the CDR3 reads TGTGCCACCCCCGGACAGGGCATCTACGAGCAGTACTTC. It specifies CATPGQGIYEQYF.

The J gene is TRBJ1-2, the V gene TRBV12-3 or TRBV12-4; no clear D gene. CDR3 size: 12 residues. Trimming pared 4 bases from V and 5 bases from J, leaving 8 bases between. CDR3 residues: CASSYPGYGYTF. The DNA for the CDR3 is TGTGCCAGCAGTTACCCCGGGTATGGCTACACCTTC.

The chain employs TRBV7-2 and TRBJ1-2, with D perhaps matching TRBD1 (5 bases). Germline lookup yields CDR1 SGHTA and CDR2 FQGNSA. V dropped 2 bases and J dropped 3 bases, with 10 bases sitting between them. The CDR3 consists of 14 residues. CDR3 sequence: CASSLSAGDYGYTF. CDR3 in DNA: TGTGCCAGCAGCTTAAGTGCGGGGGACTATGGCTACACCTTC.

This clonotype was counted only a few times. The genes are TRBV2 and TRBJ1-5; possibly TRBD1 for D (5 bases). The V end lost 0 bases, the J end lost 1 base, and 10 bases lay between the germline ends. The CDR3 is made up of 16 amino acids. Germline V gene data show CDR1 as SNHLY and CDR2 as FYNNEI. The DNA for the CDR3 is TGTGCCAGCAGTGAAGCGGCACAGGAGAGCAATCAGCCCCAGCATTTT. This translates into CASSEAAQESNQPQHF.

This clonotype was seen a handful of times. The rearrangement uses TRBV7-2 and TRBJ2-7, with a possible D match to TRBD1 (6 bases). CDR3 length equals 15 residues. V was cut by 6 bases and J by 3 bases, with 18 bases left in between. Germline V gene sequence: CDR1 SGHTA, CDR2 FQGNSA. Written as DNA, the CDR3 is TGTGCCAGCAGTTCGCCAGAGACAGGATGCTACGAGCAGTACTTC. This gives the protein CASSSPETGCYEQYF. The variable domain in full, completed from reference TRBV7-2 and TRBJ2-7, reads GAGVSQSPSNKVTEKGKDVELRCDPISGHTALYWYRQSLGQGLEFLIYFQGNSAPDKSGLPSDRFSAERTGGSVSTLTIQRTQQEDSAVYLCASSSPETGCYEQYFGPGTRLTVT.